A selection of T cell receptor beta chains follows, all from one sample in a study of beta chain features in type 1 diabetes. Profiled with immunoSEQ multiplex PCR; TCRdb holds only in-frame clones, not every one. The sample holds hundreds of thousands of clones, 14% seen once. Sequencing was done on a sample of naive CD4+ T cells from blood. Receptors were obtained from a man younger than 40 in good health. CDR3s include the opening cysteine and the closing phenylalanine or tryptophan. A D gene is named only where the DNA matches it firmly. Not every row has a clone size; where given, it reads once, few, many or a size class.

abundance,j_gene,v_gene,d_gene,CDR3nt,CDR3aa
.,TRBJ2-1,TRBV5-1,.,TGCGCCAGCAGCTTTGACAGCATATACAATGAGCAGTTCTTC,CASSFDSIYNEQFF
.,TRBJ1-4,TRBV25-1,.,TGTGCCAGCAGACAGGGAAAAAACGAAAAACTGTTTTTT,CASRQGKNEKLFF
.,TRBJ1-5,TRBV14,.,TGTGCCAGCAGCCTTGGTTTGTCGCAGCCCCAGCATTTT,CASSLGLSQPQHF
.,TRBJ2-3,TRBV5-1,TRBD1,TGCGCCAGCAGCCTGGGACAGCTGAGCACAGATACGCAGTATTTT,CASSLGQLSTDTQYF
.,TRBJ2-1,TRBV30,TRBD2,TGTGCCTGGACCTCCCTCGGGACTAGCGGGAACGATGAGCAGTTCTTC,CAWTSLGTSGNDEQFF
.,TRBJ1-2,TRBV19,.,TGTGCCAGTGGAAGGGCCACTACACTCCCAACGGATGGCTACACCTTC,CASGRATTLPTDGYTF
.,TRBJ2-1,TRBV4-2,.,TGTGCCAGCAGCCAAGAGAGCGGGGTAACAGGGAATGAGCAGTTCTTC,CASSQESGVTGNEQFF
.,TRBJ2-1,TRBV2,TRBD1,TGTGCCAGCAGTCTTCCGGGACAGCGATACAATGAGCAGTTCTTC,CASSLPGQRYNEQFF
few,TRBJ2-1,TRBV2,TRBD2,TGTGCCAGCAGTGAACTAGCGGGGGGCAATGAGCAGTTCTTC,CASSELAGGNEQFF
many,TRBJ2-5,TRBV18,.,TGTGCCAGCTCACCGGGTGAGACCCAGTACTTC,CASSPGETQYF
.,TRBJ2-5,TRBV5-1,TRBD1,TGCGCCAGCAGCTTGGGACAGGGGTACCAAGAGACCCAGTACTTC,CASSLGQGYQETQYF
few,TRBJ1-2,TRBV29-1,TRBD1,TGCAGCGTTCGGGACAGGGGAGATAACTATGGCTACACCTTC,CSVRDRGDNYGYTF
few,TRBJ2-1,TRBV9,.,TGTGCCAGCAGCCTTACGGGCGGGGAGCAGTTCTTC,CASSLTGGEQFF
.,TRBJ1-4,TRBV28,.,TGTGCCAGCAGCCCTTATGTTGGGACCTTGTTTGAAAAACTGTTTTTT,CASSPYVGTLFEKLFF
few,TRBJ2-5,TRBV30,.,TGTGCCTGGAGTGTACTGGGATTGGTCCAGTACTTC,CAWSVLGLVQYF
once,TRBJ2-5,TRBV18,.,TGTGCCAGCTCACCTAACAGGAAAGAGACCCAGTACTTC,CASSPNRKETQYF
.,TRBJ1-2,TRBV30,.,TGTGCCTGGAGTGTACGGGGACGGACTGACTATGGCTACACCTTC,CAWSVRGRTDYGYTF
.,TRBJ2-3,TRBV18,TRBD1,TGTGCCAGCTCAAGACAGGGCCCAGATACGCAGTATTTT,CASSRQGPDTQYF
few,TRBJ2-1,TRBV27,.,TGTGCCAGCAGTTTTGATAATGAGCAGTTCTTC,CASSFDNEQFF
few,TRBJ2-1,TRBV13,TRBD2,TGTGCCAGCAGCCCGCTACTAGCGGGAGTCAATGAGCAGTTCTTC,CASSPLLAGVNEQFF
.,TRBJ2-1,TRBV6-5,.,TGTGCCAGCAGTTACTCCCCCCCGGCCCGGGAAGATGAGCAGTTCTTC,CASSYSPPAREDEQFF
.,TRBJ2-1,TRBV7-2,TRBD1,TGTGCCAGCAGCCCCCACAGGGGAAGGTCCTACAATGAGCAGTTCTTC,CASSPHRGRSYNEQFF
.,TRBJ2-7,TRBV5-4,TRBD1,TGTGCCAGCAGCCCGGACAGGTTTTCCTACGAGCAGTACTTC,CASSPDRFSYEQYF
.,TRBJ2-7,TRBV9,.,TGTGCCAGCAGCGTAGAGGCGGGAAGCTCCTACGAGCAGTACTTC,CASSVEAGSSYEQYF
.,TRBJ2-1,TRBV12-5,TRBD2,TGTGCTAGTGGTTTGGCAACACTAGCGGCAAACTACAATGAGCAGTTCTTC,CASGLATLAANYNEQFF
few,TRBJ2-2,TRBV7-9,.,TGTGCCAGCAGCTTACTTGCGGGTGCCTCGACCGGGGAGCTGTTTTTT,CASSLLAGASTGELFF
few,TRBJ2-1,TRBV11-2,.,TGTGCCAGCAGCTTTCTCAGGGGAACGCCTTACAATGAGCAGTTCTTC,CASSFLRGTPYNEQFF
.,TRBJ2-7,TRBV6-5,TRBD1,TGTGCCAGCAGTTACAAATTAAGGGACAGCTACGAGCAGTACTTC,CASSYKLRDSYEQYF
few,TRBJ2-5,TRBV10-3,TRBD2,TGTGCCATCAGTGCCTCACTAGCGGGGGAAGAGACCCAGTACTTC,CAISASLAGEETQYF
few,TRBJ2-1,TRBV13,.,TGTGCCAGCAGCAGAGACAGGTACAATGAGCAGTTCTTC,CASSRDRYNEQFF
.,TRBJ1-2,TRBV30,.,TGTGCCTGGAGGTTGGTTACGTATGGCTACACCTTC,CAWRLVTYGYTF